This T cell receptor (beta chain) derives from a study of regulatory T cells in long-lasting Graves disease. Details on this clonotype: Antigen specificity is unknown.

General observations from the study: Persistent disease was associated with favored TRBV28 usage and with favored use of TRBJ1-2 and TRBJ2-5.

Time point of the sample: persistent/refractory GD, antithyroid drugs over 5 years with positive TRAb. The TCR library was made from RNA that had been extracted from PBMCs in TRIzol. Relying on iRepertoire HTBI primers and Arm-PCR of CDR3 regions, the team built TCR beta libraries. One entry per CDR3 protein results from TCRdb running MiXCR on the multiplex PCR reads. The sample holds about 310,000 distinct CDR3 sequences, more than 20% seen once. The CDR3 extends over 15 amino acids. With V trimmed by 0 bases and J by 8 bases, 4 bases remained unmatched. Looked up from germline, CDR1 is KGHSH and CDR2 is LQKENI.

This specimen was peripheral blood mononuclear cells (PBMCs), taken when the disease was refractory, from a patient treated with antithyroid drugs. The chain couples TRBV18 to TRBJ1-2, with 12 bases fitting TRBD1. The receptor comes from a female donor with Graves disease. This CDR3 is CASSPPGQGADGYTF. The CDR3 DNA reads as TGTGCCAGCTCACCACCGGGACAGGGGGCGGACGGCTACACCTTC.